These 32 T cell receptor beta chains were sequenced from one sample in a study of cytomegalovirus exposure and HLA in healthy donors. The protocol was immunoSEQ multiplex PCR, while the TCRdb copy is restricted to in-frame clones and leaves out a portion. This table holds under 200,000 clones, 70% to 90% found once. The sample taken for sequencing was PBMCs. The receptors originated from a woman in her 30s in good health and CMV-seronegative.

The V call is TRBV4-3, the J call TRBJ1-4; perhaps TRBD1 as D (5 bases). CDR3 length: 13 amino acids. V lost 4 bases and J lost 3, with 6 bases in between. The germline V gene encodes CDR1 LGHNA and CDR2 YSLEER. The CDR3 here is CASSRQSNEKLFF. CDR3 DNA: TGCGCCAGCAGCCGACAGTCTAATGAAAAACTGTTTTTT.

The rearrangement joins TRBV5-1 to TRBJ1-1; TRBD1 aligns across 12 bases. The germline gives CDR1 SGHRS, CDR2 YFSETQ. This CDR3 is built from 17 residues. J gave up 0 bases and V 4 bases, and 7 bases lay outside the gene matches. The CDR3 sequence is CASSPGTGGLVNTEAFF. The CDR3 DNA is TGCGCCAGCAGCCCAGGGACAGGGGGCCTCGTGAACACTGAAGCTTTCTTT.

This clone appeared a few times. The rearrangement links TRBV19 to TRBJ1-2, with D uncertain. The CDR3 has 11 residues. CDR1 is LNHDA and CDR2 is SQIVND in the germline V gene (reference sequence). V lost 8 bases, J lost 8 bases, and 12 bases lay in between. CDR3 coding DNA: TGTGCCAGTGCTTTAGGGAGCGGCTACACCTTC. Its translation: CASALGSGYTF.

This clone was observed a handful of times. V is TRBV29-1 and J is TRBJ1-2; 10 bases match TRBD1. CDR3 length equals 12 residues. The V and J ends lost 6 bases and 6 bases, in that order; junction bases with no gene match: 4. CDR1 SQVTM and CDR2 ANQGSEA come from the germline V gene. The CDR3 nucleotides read TGCAGCGTCGGTGGACAGGGGGATGGCTACACCTTC. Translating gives CSVGGQGDGYTF.

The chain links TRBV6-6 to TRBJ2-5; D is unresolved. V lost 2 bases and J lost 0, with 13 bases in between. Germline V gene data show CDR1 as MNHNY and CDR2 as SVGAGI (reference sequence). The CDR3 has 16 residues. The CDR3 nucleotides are TGTGCCAGCAGTTACGGTCGTCACCGAGACCAAGAGACCCAGTACTTC. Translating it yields CASSYGRHRDQETQYF.

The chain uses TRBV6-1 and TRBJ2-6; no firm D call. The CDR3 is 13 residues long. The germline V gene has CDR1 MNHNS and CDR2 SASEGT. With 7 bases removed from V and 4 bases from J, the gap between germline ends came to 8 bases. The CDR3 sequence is CASKASGANVLTF. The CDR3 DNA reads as TGTGCCAGCAAAGCCTCAGGGGCCAACGTCCTGACTTTC.

The CDR3 bases are TGTGCCAGCAGTTTAGTGCGGGAGACAGATACGCAGTATTTT. The encoded protein is CASSLVRETDTQYF. This sequence joins TRBV28 and TRBJ2-3; 7 positions agree with TRBD2. This CDR3 has 14 amino acids. The J segment lost 3 bases and the V segment lost 2 bases, leaving 2 bases of the junction unmatched. Germline loops: CDR1 MDHEN, CDR2 SYDVKM. The whole variable domain, remainder taken from reference TRBV28 and TRBJ2-3, is DVKVTQSSRYLVKRTGEKVFLECVQDMDHENMFWYRQDPGLGLRLIYFSYDVKMKEKGDIPEGYSVSREKKERFSLILESASTNQTSMYLCASSLVRETDTQYFGPGTRLTVL.

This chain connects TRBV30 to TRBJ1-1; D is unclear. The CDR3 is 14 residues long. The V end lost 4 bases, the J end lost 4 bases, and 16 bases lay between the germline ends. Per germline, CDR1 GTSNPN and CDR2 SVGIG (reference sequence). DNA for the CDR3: TGTGCCTGGAAAATACGGCTCTGGGTCACTGAAGCTTTCTTT. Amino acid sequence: CAWKIRLWVTEAFF.

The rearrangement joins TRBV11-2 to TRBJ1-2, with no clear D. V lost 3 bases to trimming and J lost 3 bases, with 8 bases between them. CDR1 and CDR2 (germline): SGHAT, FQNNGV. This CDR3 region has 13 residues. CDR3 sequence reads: CASSFGAHYGYTF. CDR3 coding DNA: TGTGCCAGCAGCTTTGGAGCCCACTATGGCTACACCTTC.

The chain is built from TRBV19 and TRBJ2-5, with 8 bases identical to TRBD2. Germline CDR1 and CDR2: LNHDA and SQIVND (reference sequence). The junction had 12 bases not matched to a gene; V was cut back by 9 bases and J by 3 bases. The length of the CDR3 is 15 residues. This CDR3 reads CASRSLAGGKETQYF. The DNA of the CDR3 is TGTGCCAGCCGTAGTTTGGCGGGAGGTAAAGAGACCCAGTACTTC.

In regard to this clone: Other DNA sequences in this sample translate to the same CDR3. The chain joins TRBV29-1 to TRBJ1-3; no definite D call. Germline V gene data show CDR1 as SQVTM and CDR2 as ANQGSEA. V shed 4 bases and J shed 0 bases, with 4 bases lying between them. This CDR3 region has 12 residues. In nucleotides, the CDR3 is TGCAGCGTTGGAGGCTCTGGAAACACCATATATTTT. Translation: CSVGGSGNTIYF.

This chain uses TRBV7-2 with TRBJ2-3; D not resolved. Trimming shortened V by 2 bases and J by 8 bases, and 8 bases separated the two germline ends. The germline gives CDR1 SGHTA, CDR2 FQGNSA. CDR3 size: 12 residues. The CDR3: CASSLLGTTQYF. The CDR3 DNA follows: TGTGCCAGCAGCTTACTAGGCACTACGCAGTATTTT.

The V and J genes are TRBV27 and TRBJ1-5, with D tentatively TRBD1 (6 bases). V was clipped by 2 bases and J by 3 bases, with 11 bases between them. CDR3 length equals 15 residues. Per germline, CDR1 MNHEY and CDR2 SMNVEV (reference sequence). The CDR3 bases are TGTGCCAGCAGTTTAATTGGACAGCTCAATCAGCCCCAGCATTTT. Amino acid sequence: CASSLIGQLNQPQHF.

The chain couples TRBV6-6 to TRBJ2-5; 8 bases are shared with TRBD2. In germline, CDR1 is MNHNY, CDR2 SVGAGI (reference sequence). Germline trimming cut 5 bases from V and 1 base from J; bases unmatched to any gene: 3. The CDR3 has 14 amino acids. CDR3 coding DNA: TGTGCCAGCAGTAAGACTAGCGTCCAAGAGACCCAGTACTTC. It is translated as CASSKTSVQETQYF.

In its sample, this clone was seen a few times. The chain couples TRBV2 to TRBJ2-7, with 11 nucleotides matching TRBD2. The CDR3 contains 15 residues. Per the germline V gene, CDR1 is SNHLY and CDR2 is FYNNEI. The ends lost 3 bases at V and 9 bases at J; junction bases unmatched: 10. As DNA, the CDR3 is TGTGCCAGCAGTGACTCTCTAGCGGGGGGCCTGGGGCAGTACTTC. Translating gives CASSDSLAGGLGQYF.

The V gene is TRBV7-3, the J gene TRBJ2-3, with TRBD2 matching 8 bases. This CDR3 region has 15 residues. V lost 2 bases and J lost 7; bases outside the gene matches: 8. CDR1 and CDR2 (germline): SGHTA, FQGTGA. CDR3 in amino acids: CASSLAREASYTQYF. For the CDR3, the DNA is TGTGCCAGCAGCTTAGCGCGGGAGGCCTCGTATACGCAGTATTTT.

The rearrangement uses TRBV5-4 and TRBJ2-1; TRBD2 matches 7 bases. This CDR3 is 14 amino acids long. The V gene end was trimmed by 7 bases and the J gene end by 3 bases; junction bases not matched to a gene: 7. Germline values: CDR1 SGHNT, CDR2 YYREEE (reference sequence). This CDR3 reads CASGEAGDYNEQFF. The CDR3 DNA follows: TGTGCCAGCGGGGAGGCGGGGGACTACAATGAGCAGTTCTTC.

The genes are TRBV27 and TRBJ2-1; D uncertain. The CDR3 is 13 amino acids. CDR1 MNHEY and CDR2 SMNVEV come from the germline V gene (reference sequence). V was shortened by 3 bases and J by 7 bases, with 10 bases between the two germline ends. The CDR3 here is CASSLAHSNEQFF. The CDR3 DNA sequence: TGTGCCAGCAGTTTGGCCCACAGTAATGAGCAGTTCTTC.

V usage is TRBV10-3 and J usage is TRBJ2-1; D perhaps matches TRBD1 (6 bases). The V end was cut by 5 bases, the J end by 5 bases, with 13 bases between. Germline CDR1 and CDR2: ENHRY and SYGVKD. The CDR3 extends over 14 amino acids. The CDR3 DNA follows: TGTGCCATCAGTCCGGACAGAACCCACAATGAGCAGTTCTTC. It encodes CAISPDRTHNEQFF.

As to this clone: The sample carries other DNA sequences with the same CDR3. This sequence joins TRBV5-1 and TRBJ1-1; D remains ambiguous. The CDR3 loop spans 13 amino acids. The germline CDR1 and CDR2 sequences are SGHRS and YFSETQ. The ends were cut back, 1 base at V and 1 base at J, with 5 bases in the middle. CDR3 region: CASSLRENTEAFF. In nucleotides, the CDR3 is TGCGCCAGCAGCTTGAGGGAGAACACTGAAGCTTTCTTT.

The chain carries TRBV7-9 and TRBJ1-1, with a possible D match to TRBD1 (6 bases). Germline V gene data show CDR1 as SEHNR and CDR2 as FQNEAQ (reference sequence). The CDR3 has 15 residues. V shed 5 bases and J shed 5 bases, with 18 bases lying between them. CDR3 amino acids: CASSEVRTDFTEAFF. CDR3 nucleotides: TGTGCCAGCAGCGAAGTCCGGACAGACTTTACTGAAGCTTTCTTT.

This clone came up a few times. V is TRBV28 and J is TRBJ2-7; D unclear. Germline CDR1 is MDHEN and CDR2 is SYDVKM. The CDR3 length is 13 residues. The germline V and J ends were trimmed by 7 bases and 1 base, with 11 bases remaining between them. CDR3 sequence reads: CASNWVQSYEQYF. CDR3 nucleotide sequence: TGTGCCAGCAACTGGGTCCAATCCTACGAGCAGTACTTC.

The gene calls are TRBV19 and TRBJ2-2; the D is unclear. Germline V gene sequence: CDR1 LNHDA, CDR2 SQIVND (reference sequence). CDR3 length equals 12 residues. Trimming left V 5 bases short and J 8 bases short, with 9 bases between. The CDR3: CASSDFPGELFF. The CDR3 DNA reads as TGTGCCAGTAGTGACTTTCCTGGGGAGCTGTTTTTT. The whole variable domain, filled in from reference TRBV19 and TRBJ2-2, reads DGGITQSPKYLFRKEGQNVTLSCEQNLNHDAMYWYRQDPGQGLRLIYYSQIVNDFQKGDIAEGYSVSREKKESFPLTVTSAQKNPTAFYLCASSDFPGELFFGEGSRLTVL.

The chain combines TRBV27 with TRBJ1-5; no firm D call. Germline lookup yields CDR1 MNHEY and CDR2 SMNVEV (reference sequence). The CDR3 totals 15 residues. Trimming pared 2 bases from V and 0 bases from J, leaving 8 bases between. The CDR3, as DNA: TGTGCCAGCAGTTTAGTGTCAGGTAGCAATCAGCCCCAGCATTTT. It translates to CASSLVSGSNQPQHF.

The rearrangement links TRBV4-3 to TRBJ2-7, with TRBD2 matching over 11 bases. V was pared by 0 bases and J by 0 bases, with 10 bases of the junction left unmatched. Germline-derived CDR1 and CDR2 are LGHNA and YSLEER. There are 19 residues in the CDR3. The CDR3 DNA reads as TGCGCCAGCAGCCAAGATCTAGCGGGGGGCCTAATTGTCTCCTACGAGCAGTACTTC. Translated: CASSQDLAGGLIVSYEQYF.

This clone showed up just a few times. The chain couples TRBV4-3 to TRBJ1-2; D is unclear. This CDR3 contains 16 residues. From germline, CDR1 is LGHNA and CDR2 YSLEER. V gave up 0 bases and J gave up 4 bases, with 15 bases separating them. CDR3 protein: CASSQDMAGLSYGYTF. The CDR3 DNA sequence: TGCGCCAGCAGCCAAGATATGGCAGGCCTATCCTATGGCTACACCTTC.

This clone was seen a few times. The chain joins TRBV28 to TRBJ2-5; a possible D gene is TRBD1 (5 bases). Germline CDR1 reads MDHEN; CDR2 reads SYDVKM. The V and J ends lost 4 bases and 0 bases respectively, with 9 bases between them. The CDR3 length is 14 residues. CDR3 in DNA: TGTGCCAGCAGTTATTGGGGCAACCAAGAGACCCAGTACTTC. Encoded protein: CASSYWGNQETQYF.

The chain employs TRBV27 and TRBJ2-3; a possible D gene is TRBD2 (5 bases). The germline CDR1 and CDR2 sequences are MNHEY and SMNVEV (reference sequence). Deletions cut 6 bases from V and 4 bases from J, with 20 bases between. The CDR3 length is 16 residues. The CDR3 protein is CASSSLAARISDTQYF. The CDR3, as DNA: TGTGCCAGCAGCTCTCTAGCAGCAAGAATATCAGATACGCAGTATTTT.

The CDR3 DNA reads as TGTGCCAGCAGTTTCCGTCGGACAGGGGAAAACATTCAGTACTTC. Translation: CASSFRRTGENIQYF. The V gene is TRBV28, the J gene TRBJ2-4; 9 bases fit TRBD1. V shed 3 bases and J 5 bases; nucleotides not matched to a gene: 5. The germline CDR1 and CDR2 sequences are MDHEN and SYDVKM. This CDR3 is built from 15 residues.

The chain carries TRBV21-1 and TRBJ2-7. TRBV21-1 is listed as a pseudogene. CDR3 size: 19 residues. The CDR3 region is CASSKVHPVPDVRSYEQYF. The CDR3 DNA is TGTGCCAGCAGCAAAGTACACCCGGTACCGGATGTTCGCTCCTACGAGCAGTACTTC.

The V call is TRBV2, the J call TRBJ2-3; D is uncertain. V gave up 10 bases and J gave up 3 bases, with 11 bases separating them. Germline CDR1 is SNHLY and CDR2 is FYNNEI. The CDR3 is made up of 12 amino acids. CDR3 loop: CATRPLTDTQYF. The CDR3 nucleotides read TGTGCCACCCGACCCTTAACAGATACGCAGTATTTT.

The CDR3: CASSQGLAGVYEQYF. The CDR3 bases are TGCGCCAGCAGCCAAGGACTAGCGGGAGTCTACGAGCAGTACTTC. The chain is built from TRBV4-3 and TRBJ2-7; TRBD2 aligns across 12 bases. Germline CDR1 LGHNA, CDR2 YSLEER. J lost 3 bases, V lost 1 base, and 1 base had no gene match. There are 15 residues in the CDR3.